The 15 T cell receptor beta chains listed next were all sequenced from one sample in a study of CD8 T cells in Susac syndrome. With random hexamers, roughly 0.5 to 1 ug RNA was reverse transcribed. TCRdb called the immunoSEQ multiplex PCR reads again in MiXCR, with one record for every CDR3 protein. This table holds about 120,000 distinct CDR3 sequences, about 90% found once. Sequenced sample: CD8+ T cells from PBMCs. The source of these receptors is a human donor in good health.

The chain couples TRBV4-3 to TRBJ2-7; D is ambiguous. Between the trimmed V and J ends, which lost 0 bases and 6 bases, there was a span of 6 bases. CDR3 length equals 12 residues. Germline-derived CDR1 and CDR2 are LGHNA and YSLEER. Here the CDR3 DNA reads TGCGCCAGCAGCCAAGAGGGTGGCGAGCAGTACTTC. Amino acids: CASSQEGGEQYF.

The V gene is TRBV6-1, the J gene TRBJ1-1; no firm D call. The CDR3 length is 17 residues. CDR1 MNHNS and CDR2 SASEGT come from the germline V gene. V lost 2 bases and J 0 bases, leaving 16 bases between the germline ends. CDR3 in DNA: TGTGCCAGCAGTGAATTTTCTTATGGCAACCTGAACACTGAAGCTTTCTTT. It yields the protein CASSEFSYGNLNTEAFF.

This chain joins TRBV7-2 and TRBJ1-1; TRBD1 agrees at 7 bases. CDR1 SGHTA and CDR2 FQGNSA come from the germline V gene. This CDR3 is 14 amino acids long. The ends lost 5 bases at V and 2 bases at J; junction bases unmatched: 5. The CDR3 region has the DNA TGTGCCAGCAGCGCCGGGACAGCTAACACTGAAGCTTTCTTT. This gives the protein CASSAGTANTEAFF.

The rearrangement uses TRBV30 and TRBJ2-3; 9 nucleotides align to TRBD2. The CDR3 is made up of 13 amino acids. V lost 1 base, J lost 8 bases, and 4 bases stayed unmatched. CDR1 is GTSNPN, CDR2 SVGIG, per germline (reference sequence). The CDR3 DNA sequence: TGTGCCTGGAGTGAAAATAGCGGGAGTACGCAGTATTTT. This sequence encodes CAWSENSGSTQYF.

The genes are TRBV29-1 and TRBJ2-1; D is uncertain. The CDR3 length is 15 residues. The V and J ends lost 3 bases and 3 bases respectively, with 15 bases between them. Germline CDR1 is SQVTM and CDR2 is ANQGSEA. In DNA form, the CDR3 reads TGCAGCGTTGAGGAGTGGGATGGGGTCTACAATGAGCAGTTCTTC. It translates to CSVEEWDGVYNEQFF.

For the CDR3, the DNA is TGTGCCAGCAGCTTACAGGCAGTAAACACTGAAGCTTTCTTT. Protein: CASSLQAVNTEAFF. The genes are TRBV7-2 and TRBJ1-1, with D unresolved. The CDR3 runs to 14 residues. The V end was cut by 2 bases, the J end by 2 bases, with 9 bases between. Per the germline V gene, CDR1 is SGHTA and CDR2 is FQGNSA.

This rearrangement joins TRBV15 to TRBJ1-1, with 10 bases identical to TRBD1. V was clipped by 3 bases and J by 7 bases; unmatched bases: 8. Per germline, CDR1 LNHNV and CDR2 YYDKDF (reference sequence). This CDR3 has 15 residues. The CDR3 loop reads CATSSRTGGVSEAFF. Written as DNA, the CDR3 is TGTGCCACCAGCAGCCGGACAGGGGGGGTTAGTGAAGCTTTCTTT.

The chain employs TRBV7-8 and TRBJ1-5; D is uncertain. In germline, CDR1 is SGHVS, CDR2 FQNEAQ. V shed 1 base and J shed 4 bases, with 8 bases lying between them. CDR3 length: 14 residues. The CDR3 sequence is CASSLGPQNQPQHF. CDR3 DNA sequence: TGTGCCAGCAGCTTAGGACCGCAGAATCAGCCCCAGCATTTT.

The chain has TRBV19 and TRBJ1-5, with D uncertain. The germline V and J ends were trimmed by 1 base and 6 bases, with 10 bases remaining between them. The V gene's germline CDR1 is LNHDA and CDR2 SQIVND (reference sequence). The CDR3 has 14 residues. CDR3 protein: CASSIAAGPQPQHF. CDR3 coding DNA: TGTGCCAGTAGTATAGCCGCAGGCCCTCAGCCCCAGCATTTT.

The gene calls are TRBV5-1 and TRBJ1-2; no clear D gene. The CDR3 covers 13 residues. Germline V CDR1 and CDR2: SGHRS, YFSETQ. V was clipped by 5 bases and J by 7 bases, with 15 bases between them. CDR3 sequence reads: CASRQEATGGYTF. In nucleotides, the CDR3 is TGCGCCAGCAGACAAGAAGCGACGGGTGGCTACACCTTC. Using reference TRBV5-1 and TRBJ1-2 for the parts outside the CDR3, the full variable domain is KAGVTQTPRYLIKTRGQQVTLSCSPISGHRSVSWYQQTPGQGLQFLFEYFSETQRNKGNFPGRFSGRQFSNSRSEMNVSTLELGDSALYLCASRQEATGGYTFGSGTRLTVV.

V gene TRBV12-3 or TRBV12-4 combines with J gene TRBJ2-7; weak D call: TRBD2 (5 bases). The length of the CDR3 is 13 residues. Trimming stripped 6 bases from V and 2 bases from J, with 11 bases between. CDR3 loop: CASRPSEAYEQYF. The CDR3 DNA follows: TGTGCCAGCAGACCATCGGAGGCCTACGAGCAGTACTTC.

The rearrangement links TRBV20-1 to TRBJ1-1, with a weak D call TRBD1 (5 bases). The V and J ends lost 0 bases and 4 bases respectively, with 12 bases between them. There are 14 residues in the CDR3. From germline, CDR1 is DFQATT and CDR2 SNEGSKA (reference sequence). CDR3 amino acids: CSARDGASGTEAFF. The CDR3, as DNA: TGCAGTGCTAGAGATGGGGCATCGGGCACTGAAGCTTTCTTT.

This chain uses TRBV7-9 with TRBJ2-1; 9 bases are shared with TRBD1. Trimming cost V 3 bases and J 9 bases; bases outside gene matches: 9. Germline V gene data show CDR1 as SEHNR and CDR2 as FQNEAQ (reference sequence). This CDR3 comprises 15 residues. CDR3 DNA sequence: TGTGCCAGCAGCTTCCGGACAGGGGAACTTGTTGAGCAGTTCTTC. It yields the protein CASSFRTGELVEQFF.

The J gene is TRBJ2-5, the V gene TRBV23-1; 10 bases align to TRBD1. TRBV23-1 is filed as an ORF, its function uncertain. V lost 10 bases to trimming and J lost 5 bases; unmatched junction nucleotides: 4. The CDR3 has 12 residues. This chain's CDR3 is CATPGQGETQYF. The CDR3 DNA sequence: TGCGCCACACCGGGACAGGGGGAGACCCAGTACTTC.

The chain has TRBV7-2 and TRBJ2-5, with TRBD2 identical over 16 bases. V lost 4 bases, J lost 5 bases, and 13 bases stayed unmatched. The CDR3 sequence is 19 residues long. Germline V gene data show CDR1 as SGHTA and CDR2 as FQGNSA. CDR3 protein: CASSYGPGTSGGALETQYF. The CDR3 nucleotides are TGTGCCAGCAGCTATGGTCCCGGGACTAGCGGGGGGGCCTTGGAGACCCAGTACTTC.